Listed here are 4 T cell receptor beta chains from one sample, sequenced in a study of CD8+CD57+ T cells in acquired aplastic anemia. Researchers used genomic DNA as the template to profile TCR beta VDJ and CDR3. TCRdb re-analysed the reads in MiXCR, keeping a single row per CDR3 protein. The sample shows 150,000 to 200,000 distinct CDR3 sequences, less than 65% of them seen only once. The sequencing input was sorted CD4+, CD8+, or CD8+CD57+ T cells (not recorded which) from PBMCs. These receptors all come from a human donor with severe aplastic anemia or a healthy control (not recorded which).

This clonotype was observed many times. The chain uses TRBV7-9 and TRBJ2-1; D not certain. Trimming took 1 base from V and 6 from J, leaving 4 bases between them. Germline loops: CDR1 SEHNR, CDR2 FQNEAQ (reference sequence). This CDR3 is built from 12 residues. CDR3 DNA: TGTGCCAGCAGCTTAGTTAGCAATGAGCAGTTCTTC. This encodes CASSLVSNEQFF.

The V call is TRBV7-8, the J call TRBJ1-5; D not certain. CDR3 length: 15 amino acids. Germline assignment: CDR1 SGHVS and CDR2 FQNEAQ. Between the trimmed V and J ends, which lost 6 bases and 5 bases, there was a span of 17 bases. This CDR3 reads CASRIHGSSHQPQHF. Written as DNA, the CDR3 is TGTGCCAGCAGAATACACGGGTCCTCGCATCAGCCCCAGCATTTT. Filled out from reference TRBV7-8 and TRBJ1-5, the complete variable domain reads GAGVSQSPRYKVAKRGQDVALRCDPISGHVSLFWYQQALGQGPEFLTYFQNEAQLDKSGLPSDRFFAERPEGSVSTLKIQRTQQEDSAVYLCASRIHGSSHQPQHFGDGTRLSIL.

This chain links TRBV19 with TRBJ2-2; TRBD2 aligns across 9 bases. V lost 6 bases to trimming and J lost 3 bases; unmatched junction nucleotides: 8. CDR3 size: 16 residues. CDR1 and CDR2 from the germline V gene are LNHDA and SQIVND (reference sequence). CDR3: CASSQGGGAHTGELFF. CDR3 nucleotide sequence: TGTGCCAGTAGCCAGGGCGGGGGGGCACACACCGGGGAGCTGTTTTTT. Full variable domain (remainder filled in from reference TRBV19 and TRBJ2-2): DGGITQSPKYLFRKEGQNVTLSCEQNLNHDAMYWYRQDPGQGLRLIYYSQIVNDFQKGDIAEGYSVSREKKESFPLTVTSAQKNPTAFYLCASSQGGGAHTGELFFGEGSRLTVL.

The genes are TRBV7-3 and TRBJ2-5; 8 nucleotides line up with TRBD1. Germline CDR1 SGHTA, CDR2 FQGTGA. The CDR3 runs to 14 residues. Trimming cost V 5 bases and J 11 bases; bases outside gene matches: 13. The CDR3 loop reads CASSLHQGADAQYF. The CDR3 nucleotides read TGTGCCAGCAGCCTCCACCAGGGGGCAGATGCGCAGTACTTC.